This T cell receptor beta chain emerged from a study of T cell responses to AZD1222 COVID-19 vaccine. The CDR3 contains 13 residues. Trimming removed 6 bases from V and 6 bases from J; junction bases left unmatched: 7. In germline, CDR1 is SQVTM, CDR2 ANQGSEA. Sequencing used immunoSEQ multiplex PCR; TCRdb keeps in-frame clones, though not all of them. This sample has roughly 140,000 clones, with 90% found just once. This specimen consisted of peripheral blood, obtained on day 0 of AZD1222 vaccination. The chain joins TRBV29-1 to TRBJ2-2, with 7 nucleotides matching TRBD1. The sequence came from an adult in good health. The CDR3 sequence: CSVLHQGAGELFF. The CDR3 bases are TGCAGCGTCCTGCACCAGGGGGCCGGGGAGCTGTTTTTT.